This T cell receptor (beta chain) was profiled in a study of post-analysis software for immune sequencing data (dated by TCRdb to between 2014 and 2017). Study-level background: Relapsing-remitting, secondary progressive and progressive-relapsing multiple sclerosis were recorded as disease courses, and subtype annotation was lacking for some patients. A subset of samples was prepared in parallel using single-end sample barcoding, then pooled and co-amplified after Illumina adapter ligation. The patient repertoires were set against approximately 10 previously published healthy control repertoires from donors whose ages ranged from roughly 6 to 26 years.

Findings and caveats that apply to the study as a whole: Patients showed significantly higher frequencies than controls for a handful of TRBV segments, among them TRBV5-6, TRBV5-1 and TRBV20-1. When samples were clustered directly using the F measure, samples prepared in the same batch co-clustered strongly, which prompted a batch-effect correction. The control group was slightly older than the multiple sclerosis patient group. Significantly lower normalized Chao1 diversity was found in multiple sclerosis patients than in controls, suggesting substantial peripheral T-cell clonal expansion.

The method was PCR. The sequencing machine was an Illumina HiSeq 2500. To reduce PCR and sequencing biases, unique molecular identifiers were incorporated into the TCR beta cDNA libraries. Per 1 to 10 million input T cells, roughly 500,000 cDNA molecules were obtained, such that each molecule approximated one T cell. The same protocol used for the earlier healthy control dataset was applied to prepare and sequence the patient libraries. Samples belonging to the same batch were prepared together, multiplexed and sequenced on a shared HiSeq lane. The paper's data handling went like this. MIGEC handled the raw barcoded reads, throwing out single-read molecular identifier groups before consensus assembly and CDR3 extraction. Clonotype tables were post-analysed with VDJtools, normalizing diversity by down-sampling all datasets to the smallest sample size. To correct batch-related cross-sample contamination, repertoire overlap clustering matched CDR3 amino acid sequences but not nucleotide sequences. TCRdb took the public reads, trimmed them with fastp at Q25, ran MiXCR for clone calling and kept in-frame beta chains. Entries that share a CDR3 protein sequence are merged under the most common genes and DNA. The V and J calls shown here were made by TCRdb, not taken from the authors' results. For this sample the table gives more than 450,000 distinct CDR3 sequences, of which 44% were detected only once. Around 1.7% of the sample goes to the ten largest clones.

A remark on this clonotype: Its antigen is not yet known. Per-base qualities were not stored, and no clone one base away is much larger.

To demonstrate the VDJtools post-analysis software, TCR beta repertoires were profiled from the peripheral blood of about 13 young patients with multiple sclerosis. The multiple sclerosis patients were children and adolescents between roughly 6 and 16 years of age. The germline V end is reduced by 4 bases and the J end by 5 bases; junction bases left unmatched: 10. CDR1 SGHTA and CDR2 FQGNSA are derived from the germline V gene. The CDR3 contains 15 residues, cysteine and phenylalanine counted. Solely the CDR3 DNA is kept, with 45 bases framed from the first base. The rearranged segments are TRBV7-2 and TRBJ2-7; 8 central bases correspond to TRBD1. The receptor comes from a girl aged 5-17 years with multiple sclerosis. The sample comprised blood. In nucleotides, the sequence is TGTGCCAGCAGCTCCTACCAGGGGACAGGAAACGAGCAGTACTTC. Its protein is CASSSYQGTGNEQYF.